The 25 T cell receptor beta chains presented below share a single source sample, sequenced in a study of T-cell memory formation after mild COVID-19. TCRdb analysed the 5' RACE reads with MiXCR anew, one entry per CDR3 protein. The table lists roughly 130,000 distinct CDR3 sequences, roughly 15% of them singletons. Material for sequencing was PBMCs or a T cell subset sorted from them (not recorded which). These receptors all stem from an adult woman who had mild COVID-19 (a few samples of this study predate the infection). Cell type and time point are not known.

This clonotype was counted a few times. The V and J genes are TRBV21-1 and TRBJ2-4. TRBV21-1 is shown as a pseudogene. CDR3 size: 16 residues. This CDR3 is CASSKWVQETKNIQYF. The CDR3 nucleotides are TGTGCCAGCAGCAAATGGGTGCAGGAAACCAAAAACATTCAGTACTTC.

This chain joins TRBV7-8 and TRBJ2-7, with 11 bases that match TRBD2. V was pared by 5 bases and J by 6 bases, with 9 bases of the junction left unmatched. The CDR3 is made up of 15 amino acids. The germline gives CDR1 SGHVS, CDR2 FQNEAQ. DNA for the CDR3: TGTGCCAGCAGCGCAATACTAGCGGGAGTTGGCGAGCAGTACTTC. Protein sequence: CASSAILAGVGEQYF. The entire variable domain, with the rest obtained from reference TRBV7-8 and TRBJ2-7, is as follows: GAGVSQSPRYKVAKRGQDVALRCDPISGHVSLFWYQQALGQGPEFLTYFQNEAQLDKSGLPSDRFFAERPEGSVSTLKIQRTQQEDSAVYLCASSAILAGVGEQYFGPGTRLTVT.

Only a few counts were recorded for this clonotype. V is TRBV5-1 and J is TRBJ2-3; 10 bases are a match to TRBD1. After removal of 4 bases from V and 1 base from J, the junction contained 6 bases not matched to a gene. In germline, CDR1 is SGHRS, CDR2 YFSETQ. The CDR3 consists of 16 residues. CDR3 coding DNA: TGCGCCAGCAGCCCCTATGGACAGGGGGGCACAGATACGCAGTATTTT. Amino acid sequence: CASSPYGQGGTDTQYF.

This clonotype showed up just a few times. The chain couples TRBV14 to TRBJ1-2, with D uncertain. The CDR3 has 14 amino acids. Trimming removed 0 bases from V and 4 bases from J, with 9 bases in between. Germline assignment: CDR1 SGHDN and CDR2 FVKESK. The CDR3: CASSQDSGSYGYTF. CDR3 bases: TGTGCCAGCAGCCAAGATTCCGGGAGCTATGGCTACACCTTC.

This clonotype was seen more than once but under ten times. A read error is possible here, since a much larger clone lies one base away. The chain recombines TRBV9 with TRBJ2-1; D unresolved. The CDR3 has 14 amino acids. From germline, CDR1 is SGDLS and CDR2 YYNGEE. The CDR3 DNA reads TGTGCCAGCAGCCCCAACCCCACCTACACTGAGCAGTTCTTC. Translation: CASSPNPTYTEQFF.

Ten or more counts support this clonotype. The chain joins TRBV24-1 to TRBJ2-3, with 9 bases lining up with TRBD1. Unmatched junction bases numbered 11, after V lost 3 bases and J lost 5 bases. The CDR3 length is 17 residues. CDR1 is KGHDR, CDR2 SFDVKD, per germline. CDR3: CATSDPSGQGRRDTQYF. Written as DNA, the CDR3 is TGTGCCACCAGTGATCCTTCGGGACAGGGACGTCGAGATACGCAGTATTTT.

This clonotype was observed a few times. V gene TRBV20-1 combines with J gene TRBJ2-7, with a weak D call TRBD1 (6 bases). The CDR3 length is 15 residues. From germline, CDR1 is DFQATT and CDR2 SNEGSKA (reference sequence). V lost 8 bases and J lost 3, with 23 bases in between. DNA of the CDR3: TGCAGTATAACCGAGGATTGGGGGCGTTTCTACGAGCAGTACTTC. Encoded protein: CSITEDWGRFYEQYF.

The chain is built from TRBV10-2 and TRBJ2-6, with TRBD1 matching 10 bases. From germline, CDR1 is WSHSY and CDR2 SAAADI. This CDR3 region has 15 residues. Trimming at V came to 8 bases and at J to 4 bases, leaving 5 bases not matched to a gene. This CDR3 is CASRTGGSGANVLTF. DNA of the CDR3: TGCGCCAGCCGGACAGGGGGATCAGGGGCCAACGTCCTGACTTTC.

V and J are TRBV7-6 and TRBJ2-2, with D possibly matching TRBD1 (5 bases). Germline CDR1 SGHVS, CDR2 FNYEAQ. Trimming took off 5 bases at V and 7 bases at J, with 8 bases between the two ends. CDR3 size: 12 residues. The CDR3 sequence is CASSQRGGELFF. The CDR3 nucleotides read TGTGCCAGCAGCCAAAGGGGCGGGGAGCTGTTTTTT.

This clonotype was seen a few times. The chain employs TRBV15 and TRBJ2-1; D uncertain. CDR3 length: 15 residues. Looked up from germline, CDR1 is LNHNV and CDR2 is YYDKDF (reference sequence). V dropped 4 bases and J dropped 5 bases, with 15 bases sitting between them. Here the CDR3 DNA reads TGTGCCACCAGCACCTCAATCCATACCAACAATGAGCAGTTCTTC. It specifies CATSTSIHTNNEQFF.

The chain carries TRBV4-3 and TRBJ1-5; D uncertain. Germline CDR1 LGHNA, CDR2 YSLEER. Trimming removed 0 bases at V and 6 bases at J, with 6 bases between. The CDR3 spans 13 residues. The CDR3 is CASSQDSFQPQHF. In DNA form, the CDR3 reads TGCGCCAGCAGCCAAGATTCGTTTCAGCCCCAGCATTTT.

This clonotype occurred a few times. This chain links TRBV11-2 with TRBJ2-5; 9 bases match TRBD2. The CDR3 has 16 residues. The ends lost 1 base at V and 5 bases at J; junction bases unmatched: 8. CDR1 and CDR2 from the germline V gene are SGHAT and FQNNGV. Written as DNA, the CDR3 is TGTGCCAGCAGCTTAGTCCTAGCGGGACTTGGGGAGACCCAGTACTTC. This encodes CASSLVLAGLGETQYF.

The sample holds a few counts of this clonotype. The chain recombines TRBV29-1 with TRBJ2-7, with no clear D. Per the germline V gene, CDR1 is SQVTM and CDR2 is ANQGSEA. Trimming stripped 6 bases from V and 0 bases from J, with 12 bases between. The CDR3 runs 13 residues. CDR3 DNA sequence: TGCAGCGTAAGCGAAACATCCTCCTACGAGCAGTACTTC. It codes for CSVSETSSYEQYF.

This clonotype was seen only a few times. V gene TRBV18 combines with J gene TRBJ2-3; maybe TRBD2 (5 bases). CDR3 length: 13 residues. Germline V lookup: CDR1 KGHSH, CDR2 LQKENI. V lost 6 bases and J 6 bases, leaving 13 bases between the germline ends. The DNA of the CDR3 is TGTGCCAGCTCCCTGAACTCGGGGGATACGCAGTATTTT. Translation gives CASSLNSGDTQYF. The whole variable domain, remainder taken from reference TRBV18 and TRBJ2-3, is NAGVMQNPRHLVRRRGQEARLRCSPMKGHSHVYWYRQLPEEGLKFMVYLQKENIIDESGMPKERFSAEFPKEGPSILRIQQVVRGDSAAYFCASSLNSGDTQYFGPGTRLTVL.

By frequency in the sample, this clonotype is medium-sized (0.01 to 0.1%). The chain carries TRBV9 and TRBJ1-5; D uncertain. This CDR3 has 16 residues. Trimming stripped 1 base from V and 0 bases from J, with 11 bases between. CDR1 and CDR2 (germline): SGDLS, YYNGEE. As DNA, the CDR3 is TGTGCCAGCAGCGTACCCCTCCCTTATAGCAATCAGCCCCAGCATTTT. Protein product: CASSVPLPYSNQPQHF.

This chain links TRBV5-4 with TRBJ2-7, with 8 bases matching TRBD2. Per the germline V gene, CDR1 is SGHNT and CDR2 is YYREEE (reference sequence). V trimming: 4 bases; J trimming: 5 bases; junction bases outside the gene matches: 11. This CDR3 has 15 residues. The CDR3 region has the DNA TGTGCCAGCAGCCCCCATAGCGGGGTCCCCCACGAGCAGTACTTC. It encodes CASSPHSGVPHEQYF.

This clonotype was seen many times. For the CDR3, the DNA is TGCGCCAGCAGCTTGACAGCGGGGGTTGATACGCAGTATTTT. Residues: CASSLTAGVDTQYF. The gene calls are TRBV5-1 and TRBJ2-3; 8 bases map to TRBD2. Unmatched junction bases numbered 4, after V lost 1 base and J lost 6 bases. Germline CDR1 SGHRS, CDR2 YFSETQ. CDR3 length: 14 amino acids.

This clonotype was picked up a small number of times. The CDR3 spells CSASLPGTSGAYEQYF. CDR3 coding DNA: TGCAGTGCTAGCCTCCCCGGGACTAGCGGAGCTTACGAGCAGTACTTC. This chain links TRBV20-1 with TRBJ2-7, with 11 bases lining up with TRBD2. The CDR3 extends over 16 amino acids. The V and J ends lost 3 bases and 4 bases, in that order; junction bases with no gene match: 11. Per the germline V gene, CDR1 is DFQATT and CDR2 is SNEGSKA (reference sequence).

This clonotype was recorded a few times. The gene calls are TRBV30 and TRBJ2-1; possible D gene TRBD1, 6 bases. V dropped 3 bases and J dropped 4 bases, with 16 bases sitting between them. Germline values: CDR1 GTSNPN, CDR2 SVGIG (reference sequence). This CDR3 has 15 residues. The CDR3: CAWRNEGDNYNEQFF. CDR3 sequence (DNA): TGTGCCTGGAGGAATGAGGGGGATAATTACAATGAGCAGTTCTTC.

The chain is built from TRBV29-1 and TRBJ2-7, with a tentative D call TRBD1 (6 bases). The germline V gene has CDR1 SQVTM and CDR2 ANQGSEA. CDR3 length: 14 amino acids. Trimming took 8 bases from V and 3 from J, leaving 20 bases between them. The CDR3 loop reads CSPPADRRFYEQYF. DNA of the CDR3: TGCAGCCCTCCGGCTGACAGGCGATTCTACGAGCAGTACTTC.

The CDR3 region has the DNA TGTGCCAGCTCACGGGGGCCCCGCACCGGGGAGCTGTTTTTT. Its translation: CASSRGPRTGELFF. The chain joins TRBV18 to TRBJ2-2, with D maybe TRBD1 (6 bases). The CDR3 has 14 residues. Trimming took off 4 bases at V and 4 bases at J, with 10 bases between the two ends. The V gene's germline CDR1 is KGHSH and CDR2 LQKENI.

The chain couples TRBV7-2 to TRBJ2-5; TRBD2 agrees at 10 bases. With V trimmed by 8 bases and J by 4 bases, 19 bases remained unmatched. CDR3 size: 18 residues. CDR1 SGHTA and CDR2 FQGNSA come from the germline V gene. The CDR3 DNA reads TGTGCCAGCGCAAAACGGACTAGCGGTTGGTTAGGAGGAGAGACCCAGTACTTC. Translated, it gives CASAKRTSGWLGGETQYF.

The rearrangement uses TRBV7-9 and TRBJ2-1; TRBD2 matches 10 bases. V dropped 3 bases and J dropped 4; count of bases not matched to a gene: 12. Germline values: CDR1 SEHNR, CDR2 FQNEAQ (reference sequence). The CDR3 contains 18 residues. The CDR3 sequence is CASSFTRVGLAAYNEQFF. DNA of the CDR3: TGTGCCAGCAGCTTCACCCGAGTCGGACTAGCGGCTTACAATGAGCAGTTCTTC.

V and J are TRBV6-6 and TRBJ1-4; D unclear. CDR1 and CDR2 from the germline V gene are MNHNY and SVGAGI (reference sequence). V was trimmed by 7 bases and J by 2 bases, leaving 11 bases between them. This CDR3 has 14 residues. CDR3 in amino acids: CASKMDGTNEKLFF. The DNA for the CDR3 is TGTGCCAGCAAGATGGACGGGACTAATGAAAAACTGTTTTTT.

Only a few counts were recorded for this clonotype. This chain uses TRBV7-6 with TRBJ2-1, with D tentatively TRBD1 (5 bases). CDR1 is SGHVS, CDR2 FNYEAQ, per germline. V was shortened by 5 bases and J by 3 bases, with 8 bases between the two germline ends. This CDR3 spans 13 amino acids. CDR3 nucleotides: TGTGCCAGCAGCCCAGGGATCTACAATGAGCAGTTCTTC. Translating it yields CASSPGIYNEQFF. The complete variable domain, with remaining parts taken from reference TRBV7-6 and TRBJ2-1, reads GAGVSQSPRYKVTKRGQDVALRCDPISGHVSLYWYRQALGQGPEFLTYFNYEAQQDKSGLPNDRFSAERPEGSISTLTIQRTEQRDSAMYRCASSPGIYNEQFFGPGTRLTVL.